The present entry profiles one T cell receptor beta chain with its context. This sample was taken from a study of blood T cell repertoires in COVID-19. At the level of the study: Researchers got acute and convalescent COVID-19 samples from the United States, Italy and Spain.

Study processing details: Counts of nucleated cells, estimated from reference gene primer amplification, were obtained. TCRdb's table, derived via immunoSEQ multiplex PCR, lists solely in-frame clones and lacks some. D and trimming were read from the DNA, whereas the V and J calls and clone size are those reported in that table. The data show about 300,000 clones, with roughly 88% seen just once and 6.9% held by the top ten. CDR1 is MNHEY, CDR2 SMNVEV, per germline (reference sequence). The CDR3 length is 15 residues. Between the trimmed V and J ends, which lost 8 bases and 0 bases, there was a span of 15 bases.

This TCR was recovered from a woman aged 30 to 39 who had recovered from COVID-19. The sequenced sample consisted of peripheral blood. The chain has TRBV27 and TRBJ2-3, with D hard to call. CDR3 residues: CASANGPTSTDTQYF. The CDR3 DNA sequence: TGTGCCAGCGCAAACGGCCCGACTAGCACAGATACGCAGTATTTT.